This T cell receptor beta chain was sequenced for a study of monozygotic twins with inflammatory bowel disease. Germline V CDR1 and CDR2: SGHAT, FQNNGV. The CDR3 contains 12 residues. Researchers isolated total RNA from whole blood without sorting T cells. Approximately 3.5 ug of total RNA went into each TCR library. UMIs that included a 6-nucleotide sample barcode were added by template switching, which took place during cDNA synthesis. Two rounds of nested PCR, of around 16 and 10 cycles, were run on TCRalpha and TCRbeta cDNA. Following a re-call of the 5' RACE reads, TCRdb has one entry per CDR3 protein and lacks DNA. The sample's table shows around 450,000 distinct CDR3 sequences.

The specimen sequenced was blood. This sequence was found in a human donor with ulcerative colitis or Crohn's disease, or a healthy co-twin of an affected twin (not recorded which). The chain uses TRBV11-2 and TRBJ2-3. The chain's CDR3 is CASSSDADTQYF.